This T cell receptor beta chain originates from a study of cytomegalovirus exposure and HLA in healthy donors. Background on the study: Out of around 360 genotyped donors, about 80% belonged to the Caucasian-associated ancestry cluster.

Study outcomes and limitations: For TCR beta chains, V- and J-gene trimming was later linked to a missense DCLRE1C variant. Analyses of presence/absence relied on an assumption of roughly uniform sequencing depth across donors.

There are 13 residues in the CDR3. Germline values: CDR1 SEHNR, CDR2 FQNEAQ (reference sequence). V lost 1 base, J lost 3 bases, and 7 bases lay in between. It was with 60 Vbeta and 13 Jbeta primers that the PCR ran. Repertoires were generated with immunoSEQ multiplex PCR, while TCRdb's copy carries only in-frame clones and drops some. Among tens of thousands of clones listed, over 70% were seen once. About this clone itself: Its specificity is not known.

The receptor was isolated from a girl aged 2-10 years in good health and CMV-seropositive. V usage is TRBV7-9 and J usage is TRBJ2-7, with D possibly matching TRBD2 (6 bases). The sequenced sample was PBMCs. CDR3 loop: CASSLGLGYEQYF. The CDR3 nucleotides read TGTGCCAGCAGCTTAGGACTAGGCTACGAGCAGTACTTC.